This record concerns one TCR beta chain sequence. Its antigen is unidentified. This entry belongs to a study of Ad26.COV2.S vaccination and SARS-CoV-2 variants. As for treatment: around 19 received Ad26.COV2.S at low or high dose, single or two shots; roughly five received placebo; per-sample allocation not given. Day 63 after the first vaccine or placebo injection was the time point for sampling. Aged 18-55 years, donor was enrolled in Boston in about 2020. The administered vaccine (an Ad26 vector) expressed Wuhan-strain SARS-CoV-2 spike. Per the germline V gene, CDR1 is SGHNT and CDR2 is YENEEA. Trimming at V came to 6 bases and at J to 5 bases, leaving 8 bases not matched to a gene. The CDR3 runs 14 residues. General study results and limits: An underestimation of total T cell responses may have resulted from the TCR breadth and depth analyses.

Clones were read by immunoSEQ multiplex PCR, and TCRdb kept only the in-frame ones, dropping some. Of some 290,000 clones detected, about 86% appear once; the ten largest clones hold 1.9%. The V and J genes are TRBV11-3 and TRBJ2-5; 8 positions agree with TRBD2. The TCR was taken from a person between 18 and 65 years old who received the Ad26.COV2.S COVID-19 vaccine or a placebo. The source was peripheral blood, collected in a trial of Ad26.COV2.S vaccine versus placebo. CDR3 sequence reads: CASSYSGGEETQYF. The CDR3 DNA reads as TGTGCCAGCAGTTACAGCGGGGGTGAGGAGACCCAGTACTTC.